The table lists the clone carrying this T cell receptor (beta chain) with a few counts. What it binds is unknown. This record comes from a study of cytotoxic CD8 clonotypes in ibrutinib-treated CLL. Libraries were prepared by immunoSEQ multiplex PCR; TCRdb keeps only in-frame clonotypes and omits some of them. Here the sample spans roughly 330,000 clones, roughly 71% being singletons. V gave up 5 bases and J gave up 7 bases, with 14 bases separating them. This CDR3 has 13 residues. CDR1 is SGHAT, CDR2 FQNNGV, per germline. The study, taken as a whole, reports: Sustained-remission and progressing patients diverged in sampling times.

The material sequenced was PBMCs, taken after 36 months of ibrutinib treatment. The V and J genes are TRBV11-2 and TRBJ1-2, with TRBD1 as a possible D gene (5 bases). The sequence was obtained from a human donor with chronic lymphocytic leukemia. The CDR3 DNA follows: TGTGCCAGCAGCCCCCTCCTGGGACCTGGCTACACCTTC. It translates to CASSPLLGPGYTF.